This record covers a single TCR beta chain. Its specificity is not known. The time point was: cycle 4 day 1 (C4D1), after 5 to 7 weeks of nivolumab. Each and every patient relapsed after autologous stem cell transplantation, and patients got differing brentuximab vedotin exposure. These data belong to a study of PD-1 blockade in classical Hodgkin lymphoma. Study observations and caveats: Baseline TCR diversity was reportedly lower in newly diagnosed patients than in healthy donors. It was reported as lower still in relapsed/refractory patients. By C4D1 there was a significant rise in CD4+ TCR diversity but not in CD8+ TCR diversity. Complete responders had baseline diversity similar to newly diagnosed patients.

Sequencing was performed with immunoSEQ multiplex PCR; in TCRdb, only in-frame clones are kept and a portion is missing. The sample comprises about 25,000 clones, around 84% of which are singletons, and around 6.2% rests with the top ten. CDR3 length: 17 amino acids. Trimming at V came to 4 bases and at J to 3 bases, leaving 8 bases not matched to a gene. The V gene's germline CDR1 is SGHRS and CDR2 YFSETQ. The specimen was peripheral blood mononuclear cells (PBMCs), collected before the fourth cycle of nivolumab. This TCR was recovered from a human donor with classical Hodgkin lymphoma. This chain uses TRBV5-1 with TRBJ2-1, with 12 bases fitting TRBD1. This CDR3 reads CASSQKGQGAVYNEQFF. CDR3 coding DNA: TGCGCCAGCAGCCAGAAGGGACAGGGGGCCGTCTACAATGAGCAGTTCTTC.